A single sample gave rise to the 12 T cell receptor beta chains below, sequenced in a study of T cells after yellow fever vaccination (dated by TCRdb to the late 2010s). Taken with the paper, the label for treatment or condition translates to: live attenuated yellow fever vaccine strain. Preparation of the library involved 5' RACE. The sequencing machine was an Illumina NovaSeq 6000. The public reads were reanalyzed by TCRdb: fastp trimming at Q25, MiXCR alignment, in-frame beta chains only. Rows are combined by CDR3 protein, so each entry shows the most common genes and DNA. The sample table contains 310,000 or so distinct CDR3 sequences; only one count was recorded for around 3.6% of them. The top ten clonotypes cover about 25% of the sample. This sample comprised PBMCs, obtained on the day of the yellow fever booster vaccination. The receptors derive from a man aged 18 to 29 who received the YFV17D yellow fever vaccine.

This chain links TRBV12-3 or TRBV12-4 with TRBJ2-1, with 7 bases matching TRBD1. The trim removed 6 bases at V and 7 bases at J, leaving 3 bases unmatched. This CDR3 region has 12 residues. CDR3 DNA sequence: TGTGCCAGCAGCCAACAGGGGAATGAGCAGTTCTTC. Its protein is CASSQQGNEQFF.

This clonotype was detected ten times or more. J is TRBJ2-5 and V is TRBV5-1; a weak D match, TRBD1 (6 bases). Germline-derived CDR1 and CDR2 are SGHRS and YFSETQ. V was shortened by 6 bases and J by 1 base, with 10 bases between the two germline ends. CDR3 length equals 13 residues. The CDR3 DNA is TGCGCCAGCAATGGACAGATCCAAGAGACCCAGTACTTC. Protein product: CASNGQIQETQYF.

CDR3 in DNA: TGTGCCAGCAGCTCGGCCCAGGCCAACGTCCTGACTTTC. Translation gives CASSSAQANVLTF. The V and J genes are TRBV5-5 and TRBJ2-6; D ambiguous. The CDR3 has 13 amino acids. The ends were cut back, 3 bases at V and 6 bases at J, with 7 bases in the middle. Germline V lookup: CDR1 SGHKS, CDR2 YYEKEE (reference sequence).

V gene TRBV3-1 combines with J gene TRBJ1-2; unclear D gene. The length of the CDR3 is 15 residues. The germline CDR1 and CDR2 sequences are LGHDT and YNNKEL (reference sequence). V was pared by 5 bases and J by 6 bases, with 19 bases between. Here the CDR3 DNA reads TGTGCCAGCAGCAAACCGGGGAGAAACGTCCATGGCTACACCTTC. It translates to CASSKPGRNVHGYTF.

This clonotype was detected many times. CDR3 loop: CASSLGQVLDRGRPDTQYF. In DNA form, the CDR3 reads TGTGCCAGCAGCTTGGGCCAGGTGTTGGACAGGGGGCGTCCAGATACGCAGTATTTT. The chain links TRBV5-6 to TRBJ2-3, with 11 nucleotides matching TRBD1. Germline CDR1 and CDR2: SGHDT and YYEEEE. V lost 0 bases, J lost 4 bases, and 13 bases stayed unmatched. This CDR3 is built from 19 residues. The full variable domain, in which reference TRBV5-6 and TRBJ2-3 provide the parts outside the CDR3, is DAGVTQSPTHLIKTRGQQVTLRCSPKSGHDTVSWYQQALGQGPQFIFQYYEEEERQRGNFPDRFSGHQFPNYSSELNVNALLLGDSALYLCASSLGQVLDRGRPDTQYFGPGTRLTVL.

This clonotype was observed a handful of times. The CDR3 DNA reads as TGTGCCAGCTCACCATATCAGGGCAGCGACCCCTCCCAAGAGACCCAGTACTTC. This encodes CASSPYQGSDPSQETQYF. The V and J genes are TRBV18 and TRBJ2-5; possible D gene TRBD1, 5 bases. The CDR3 covers 18 residues. Germline assignment: CDR1 KGHSH and CDR2 LQKENI. V was pared by 2 bases and J by 1 base, with 20 bases between. Together with reference TRBV18 and TRBJ2-5, the CDR3 gives the full variable domain: NAGVMQNPRHLVRRRGQEARLRCSPMKGHSHVYWYRQLPEEGLKFMVYLQKENIIDESGMPKERFSAEFPKEGPSILRIQQVVRGDSAAYFCASSPYQGSDPSQETQYFGPGTRLLVL.

This clonotype has a handful of counts. J is TRBJ1-3 and V is TRBV5-1, with 7 positions matching TRBD1. Per germline, CDR1 SGHRS and CDR2 YFSETQ. The CDR3 extends over 14 amino acids. Trimming cost V 0 bases and J 8 bases; bases outside gene matches: 5. The CDR3: CASSLADRPDTIYF. The CDR3 nucleotides read TGCGCCAGCAGCTTGGCGGACAGGCCGGACACCATATATTTT. Using reference TRBV5-1 and TRBJ1-3 for the parts outside the CDR3, the full variable domain is KAGVTQTPRYLIKTRGQQVTLSCSPISGHRSVSWYQQTPGQGLQFLFEYFSETQRNKGNFPGRFSGRQFSNSRSEMNVSTLELGDSALYLCASSLADRPDTIYFGEGSWLTVV.

This clonotype was seen a few times. The chain combines TRBV7-8 with TRBJ1-2; D gene ambiguous. Trimming pared 5 bases from V and 4 bases from J, leaving 14 bases between. The CDR3 is made up of 14 amino acids. From germline, CDR1 is SGHVS and CDR2 FQNEAQ. CDR3 bases: TGTGCCAGCAGCCTTTCCGAGGCGTCCTATGGCTACACCTTC. Protein product: CASSLSEASYGYTF.

The table lists this clonotype with a few counts. This chain joins TRBV11-2 and TRBJ2-1; 12 nucleotides match TRBD2. This CDR3 comprises 16 residues. V dropped 3 bases and J dropped 7; count of bases not matched to a gene: 7. CDR1 and CDR2 from the germline V gene are SGHAT and FQNNGV. The CDR3 is CASSFPGLAGYNEQFF. As DNA, the CDR3 is TGTGCCAGCAGCTTCCCGGGACTAGCGGGTTATAATGAGCAGTTCTTC.

This clonotype occurred many times. V usage is TRBV7-2 and J usage is TRBJ2-5; TRBD1 agrees at 10 bases. In germline, CDR1 is SGHTA, CDR2 FQGNSA. The CDR3 runs to 15 residues. The junction had 8 bases not matched to a gene; V was cut back by 5 bases and J by 5 bases. In DNA form, the CDR3 reads TGTGCCAGCAGCGCGTGGGACAGGGGTTGGGAGACCCAGTACTTC. Amino acids: CASSAWDRGWETQYF. Using reference TRBV7-2 and TRBJ2-5 for the parts outside the CDR3, the full variable domain is GAGVSQSPSNKVTEKGKDVELRCDPISGHTALYWYRQSLGQGLEFLIYFQGNSAPDKSGLPSDRFSAERTGGSVSTLTIQRTQQEDSAVYLCASSAWDRGWETQYFGPGTRLLVL.

The chain is built from TRBV7-8 and TRBJ1-5; TRBD1 might be the D (5 bases). The germline gives CDR1 SGHVS, CDR2 FQNEAQ. The CDR3 consists of 14 residues. V dropped 3 bases and J dropped 3 bases, with 9 bases sitting between them. Here the CDR3 DNA reads TGTGCCAGCAGCTTTGACAGATTCAATCAGCCCCAGCATTTT. It encodes CASSFDRFNQPQHF.

This clonotype came up many times. The gene calls are TRBV21-1 and TRBJ1-1; the D call TRBD1 from the table was never checked on the DNA. TRBV21-1 is designated a pseudogene. The CDR3 has 15 amino acids. The CDR3 nucleotides read TGTGCCAGCAGCAAGGACCCCGGGATTTTCACTGAAGCTTTCTTT. It is translated as CASSKDPGIFTEAFF.